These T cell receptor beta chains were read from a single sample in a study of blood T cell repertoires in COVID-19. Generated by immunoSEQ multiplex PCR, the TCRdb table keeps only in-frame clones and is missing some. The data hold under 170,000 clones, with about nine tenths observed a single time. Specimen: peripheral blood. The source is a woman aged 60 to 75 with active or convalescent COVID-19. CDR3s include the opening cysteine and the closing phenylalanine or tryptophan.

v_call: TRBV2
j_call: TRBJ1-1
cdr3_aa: CASSGQGFGTEAFF

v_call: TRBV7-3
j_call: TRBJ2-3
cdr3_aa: CASSFSAESADTQYF

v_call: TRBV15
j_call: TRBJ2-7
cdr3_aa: CATSRDSGRYEQYF

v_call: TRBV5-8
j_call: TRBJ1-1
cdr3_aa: CASSLGANTEAFF

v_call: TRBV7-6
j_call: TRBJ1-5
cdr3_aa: CASSLTRVHPYSNQPQHF

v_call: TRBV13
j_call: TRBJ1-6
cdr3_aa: CASSSEGTGVLPLHF

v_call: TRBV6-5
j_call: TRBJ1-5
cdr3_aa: CASSYGTGNQPQHF

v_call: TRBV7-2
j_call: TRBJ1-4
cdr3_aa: CASSLSPGRGEKLFF

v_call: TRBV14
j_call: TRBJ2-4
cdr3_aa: CASSLRQIAKNIQYF

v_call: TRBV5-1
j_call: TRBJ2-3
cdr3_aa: CASNSASGYTDTQYF

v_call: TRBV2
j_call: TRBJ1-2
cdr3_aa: CASKQGQGNYGYTF

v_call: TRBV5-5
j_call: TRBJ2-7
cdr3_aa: CASSPTGGQGAYEQYF

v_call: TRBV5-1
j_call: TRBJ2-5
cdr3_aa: CASSTGTGRETQYF

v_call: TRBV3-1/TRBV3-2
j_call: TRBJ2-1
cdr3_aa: CASSQASGLAENEQFF

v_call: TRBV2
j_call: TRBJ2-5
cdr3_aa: CASSSGGGTDQYF

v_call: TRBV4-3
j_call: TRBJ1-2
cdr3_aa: CASSPERFTTGGYTF

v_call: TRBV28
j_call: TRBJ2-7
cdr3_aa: CASSYRGSYEQYF

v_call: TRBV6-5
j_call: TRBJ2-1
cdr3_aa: CASSYSRTPSYNEQFF

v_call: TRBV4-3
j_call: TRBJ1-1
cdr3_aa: CASSQGAGMYTEAFF

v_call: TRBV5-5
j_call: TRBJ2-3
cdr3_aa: CASSYSKAGADTQYF

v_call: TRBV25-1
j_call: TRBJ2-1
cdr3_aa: CASSDAGAYNEQFF

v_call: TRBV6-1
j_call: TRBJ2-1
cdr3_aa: CASSERDSYNEQFF

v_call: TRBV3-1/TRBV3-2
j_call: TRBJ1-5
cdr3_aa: CASSQKIQGVVYQPQHF

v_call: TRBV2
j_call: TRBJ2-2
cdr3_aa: CASSLLQGRYGELFF

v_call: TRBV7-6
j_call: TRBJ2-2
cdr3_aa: CASSLVASGGPNTGELFF

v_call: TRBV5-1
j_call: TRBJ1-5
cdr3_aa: CASSPAGVNQPQHF

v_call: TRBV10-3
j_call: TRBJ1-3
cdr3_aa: CAIRNPGDPGPTGNTIYF

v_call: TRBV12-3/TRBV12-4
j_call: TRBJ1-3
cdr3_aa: CASRGSTIYF

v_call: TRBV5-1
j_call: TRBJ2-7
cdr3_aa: CASTDTAGTYEQYF

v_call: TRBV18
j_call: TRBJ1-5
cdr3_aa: CASSPRTGGSSNQPQHF

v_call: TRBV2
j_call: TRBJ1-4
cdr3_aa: CASNWQGSTNEKLFF

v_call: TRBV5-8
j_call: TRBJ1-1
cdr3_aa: CASSSIQAAFF

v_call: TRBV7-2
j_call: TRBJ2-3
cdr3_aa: CASSLAGGPTDTQYF

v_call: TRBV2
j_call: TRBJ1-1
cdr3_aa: CASSDDVGGNTEAFF

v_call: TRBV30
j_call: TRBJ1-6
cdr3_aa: CAWGRNNSPLHF